Following are 31 T cell receptor beta chains from one sample sequenced in a study of beta chain features in type 1 diabetes listed by TCRdb under 2018. The protocol used for the library was the immunoSEQ multiplex PCR assay. The entire amount of isolated RNA was reverse transcribed using the High Capacity cDNA Reverse Transcription Kit, so the sequenced TCRB transcripts were expressed ones. As stored in TCRdb, this immuneACCESS dataset retains in-frame rearrangements with V and J assigned. A fraction of the clones does not appear; measured against another copy, unresolved V genes explain less than half of the discrepancy, and the remainder lacks a known reason. The sample profile shows roughly 610,000 clones; roughly a sixth of them were found once. The biggest ten clones account for 0.093% of the sample. Material: naive CD4+ T cells from blood. Interpreted using the paper, the cell subset or site label stands for: true naive CD4+ T cells. These receptors all stem from a man in his late teens or twenties in good health.

Turning to this clone: The same CDR3 is also encoded by other DNA sequences in this sample. The chain employs TRBV19 and TRBJ1-5, with TRBD1 as a possible D gene (5 bases). In germline, CDR1 is LNHDA, CDR2 SQIVND (reference sequence). The V and J ends lost 6 bases and 4 bases respectively, with 7 bases between them. There are 12 residues in the CDR3. The CDR3, as DNA: TGTGCCAGTAGCCAGGGAAATCAGCCCCAGCATTTT. Translation: CASSQGNQPQHF.

V usage is TRBV5-1 and J usage is TRBJ2-7; D gene uncertain. The V gene lost 0 bases and the J gene lost 3 bases, with 7 bases spanning the gap. Germline CDR1 and CDR2: SGHRS and YFSETQ. The CDR3 runs 13 residues. The CDR3 DNA sequence: TGCGCCAGCAGCTTGGGGGAATTCTACGAGCAGTACTTC. Protein: CASSLGEFYEQYF.

The genes are TRBV4-1 and TRBJ2-7, with D perhaps being TRBD1 or TRBD2 (6 bases each). V lost 6 bases and J 6 bases, leaving 18 bases between the germline ends. Per the germline V gene, CDR1 is MGHRA and CDR2 is YSYEKL. The CDR3 consists of 14 residues. The CDR3 loop reads CASRFWGAGGEQYF. The CDR3 DNA is TGCGCCAGCAGATTCTGGGGGGCAGGCGGCGAGCAGTACTTC.

The rearrangement links TRBV9 to TRBJ2-5, with 7 bases identical to TRBD1. The CDR3 extends over 16 amino acids. The ends lost 3 bases at V and 1 base at J; junction bases unmatched: 9. Germline CDR1 reads SGDLS; CDR2 reads YYNGEE. CDR3 DNA sequence: TGTGCCAGCAGCGCACCTCCGACAGGGTTCCAAGAGACCCAGTACTTC. This encodes CASSAPPTGFQETQYF.

The V gene is TRBV11-1, the J gene TRBJ1-2; 7 bases match TRBD1. The CDR3 sequence is 14 residues long. V was clipped by 5 bases and J by 4 bases; unmatched bases: 7. Germline lookup yields CDR1 SGHAT and CDR2 FQDESV (reference sequence). As DNA, the CDR3 is TGTGCCAGCAGCGGAAAACAGGGGACCTATGGCTACACCTTC. Translating it yields CASSGKQGTYGYTF.

The V gene is TRBV10-3, the J gene TRBJ2-3; maybe TRBD1 (6 bases). This CDR3 spans 16 amino acids. Trimming removed 5 bases at V and 1 base at J, with 16 bases between. Germline lookup yields CDR1 ENHRY and CDR2 SYGVKD. CDR3 coding DNA: TGTGCCATCAGTCCAGGGGCTGGGGGCGGCACAGATACGCAGTATTTT. Amino acids: CAISPGAGGGTDTQYF.

This clone appeared a few times. The V gene is TRBV7-3, the J gene TRBJ2-4; D remains ambiguous. Germline V gives CDR1 SGHTA, CDR2 FQGTGA. Between the trimmed V and J ends, which lost 4 bases and 0 bases, there was a span of 10 bases. This CDR3 is 15 amino acids long. CDR3 DNA sequence: TGTGCCAGCAGCTCACAGTGGTTAGCCAAAAACATTCAGTACTTC. This sequence encodes CASSSQWLAKNIQYF.

V usage is TRBV28 and J usage is TRBJ2-3, with TRBD1 identical over 8 bases. V was clipped by 2 bases and J by 5 bases; unmatched bases: 6. CDR1 is MDHEN, CDR2 SYDVKM, per germline. The CDR3 length is 15 residues. Written as DNA, the CDR3 is TGTGCCAGCAGTTTAGGCAGGGGGCGCGTAGATACGCAGTATTTT. Encoded protein: CASSLGRGRVDTQYF.

This clone was seen a few times. The V and J genes are TRBV4-2 and TRBJ2-7; 9 bases are shared with TRBD1. The CDR3 sequence is 14 residues long. Germline assignment: CDR1 LGHNA and CDR2 YNFKEQ. V lost 4 bases to trimming and J lost 6 bases; unmatched junction nucleotides: 7. The CDR3 protein is CASSRGTGQGEQYF. The DNA for the CDR3 is TGTGCCAGCAGCCGCGGGACAGGGCAGGGCGAGCAGTACTTC.

For this clone: The same CDR3 can be traced to other DNA sequences in this sample. The genes are TRBV6-5 and TRBJ2-7; the D gene is possibly TRBD1 (6 bases). The germline V and J ends were trimmed by 2 bases and 0 bases, with 8 bases remaining between them. Germline V gene lookup returns CDR1 MNHEY and CDR2 SVGAGI. The CDR3 is made up of 14 amino acids. The CDR3 nucleotides are TGTGCCAGCAGTTACAGGGGGAGCTCCTACGAGCAGTACTTC. Encoded protein: CASSYRGSSYEQYF.

In this sample, this clone turned up a few times. The CDR3 is CASSPPAGQGQETQYF. DNA of the CDR3: TGTGCCAGCTCACCACCGGCCGGACAGGGCCAAGAGACCCAGTACTTC. This rearrangement joins TRBV18 to TRBJ2-5; 8 bases fit TRBD1. CDR3 size: 16 residues. Germline values: CDR1 KGHSH, CDR2 LQKENI. J lost 1 base, V lost 0 bases, and 4 bases had no gene match.

The chain has TRBV5-1 and TRBJ2-7; D ambiguous. The V end lost 0 bases, the J end lost 0 bases, and 10 bases lay between the germline ends. Germline values: CDR1 SGHRS, CDR2 YFSETQ. The CDR3 runs 15 residues. The CDR3 sequence: CASSLGDRSSYEQYF. DNA for the CDR3: TGCGCCAGCAGCTTGGGCGACCGTTCCTCCTACGAGCAGTACTTC.

The chain's CDR3 is CASSYAGREQFF. In DNA form, the CDR3 reads TGTGCCAGCAGTTACGCAGGGCGAGAGCAGTTCTTC. The J gene is TRBJ2-1, the V gene TRBV6-5; maybe TRBD1 (5 bases). The CDR3 has 12 residues. Germline V gives CDR1 MNHEY, CDR2 SVGAGI. Trimming removed 2 bases from V and 10 bases from J, with 9 bases in between.

The table lists this clone with a few counts. This chain joins TRBV19 and TRBJ2-7; 11 bases agree with TRBD1. With V trimmed by 6 bases and J by 4 bases, 5 bases remained unmatched. Germline-derived CDR1 and CDR2 are LNHDA and SQIVND (reference sequence). The CDR3 covers 14 residues. CDR3 DNA sequence: TGTGCCAGTAGGCCCTGGGACAGGGGGTACGAGCAGTACTTC. Amino acids: CASRPWDRGYEQYF.

The chain is built from TRBV29-1 and TRBJ2-7, with D possibly being TRBD2 (6 bases). The CDR3 runs to 14 residues. Germline CDR1 SQVTM, CDR2 ANQGSEA. V shed 4 bases and J shed 2 bases, with 15 bases lying between them. The CDR3 loop reads CSVGIGAGTYEQYF. CDR3 coding DNA: TGCAGCGTTGGTATCGGGGCGGGGACCTACGAGCAGTACTTC.

This clone was picked up a small number of times. The CDR3 loop is CASSYLQALDEQYF. CDR3 nucleotides: TGTGCCAGCAGTTACCTACAGGCCTTGGACGAGCAGTACTTC. The rearrangement links TRBV28 to TRBJ2-7; perhaps TRBD1 as D (5 bases). CDR3 length equals 14 residues. Trimming took 4 bases from V and 5 from J, leaving 15 bases between them. Germline loops: CDR1 MDHEN, CDR2 SYDVKM. The variable domain in full, with the rest retrieved from reference TRBV28 and TRBJ2-7, is DVKVTQSSRYLVKRTGEKVFLECVQDMDHENMFWYRQDPGLGLRLIYFSYDVKMKEKGDIPEGYSVSREKKERFSLILESASTNQTSMYLCASSYLQALDEQYFGPGTRLTVT.

This clone appeared a few times. This sequence joins TRBV5-6 and TRBJ1-5; possible D gene TRBD1, 6 bases. The CDR3 totals 15 residues. Germline CDR1 SGHDT, CDR2 YYEEEE. Trimming cost V 1 base and J 3 bases, with 11 bases left between them. The CDR3 DNA is TGTGCCAGCAGCTTGTCAGGGGTCAACAATCAGCCCCAGCATTTT. As protein: CASSLSGVNNQPQHF.

The V gene is TRBV9, the J gene TRBJ2-1, with 7 bases that match TRBD1. The CDR3 totals 15 residues. The germline gives CDR1 SGDLS, CDR2 YYNGEE. The J segment lost 4 bases and the V segment lost 3 bases, leaving 7 bases of the junction unmatched. DNA of the CDR3: TGTGCCAGCAGCGCCAACCGGGACAGATACAATGAGCAGTTCTTC. Amino acids: CASSANRDRYNEQFF.

This clone has just a few counts. The same CDR3 arises from other DNA sequences in this sample as well. V gene TRBV15 combines with J gene TRBJ2-7; D uncertain. The CDR3 loop spans 15 amino acids. Trimming took 6 bases from V and 5 from J, leaving 20 bases between them. Germline lookup yields CDR1 LNHNV and CDR2 YYDKDF (reference sequence). This chain's CDR3 is CATSQDWAIGHEQYF. The DNA of the CDR3 is TGTGCCACCAGTCAAGATTGGGCTATCGGTCACGAGCAGTACTTC.

CDR3 loop: CASSETRTGQETQYF. CDR3 nucleotide sequence: TGTGCCAGCAGTGAAACTCGAACAGGCCAAGAGACCCAGTACTTC. J is TRBJ2-5 and V is TRBV25-1; D may be TRBD1 (5 bases). This CDR3 is 15 amino acids long. V was clipped by 2 bases and J by 1 base, with 11 bases between them. The germline V gene encodes CDR1 MGHDK and CDR2 SYGVNS.

This clone was observed a few times. The chain combines TRBV7-3 with TRBJ2-5; tentative D call: TRBD2 (5 bases). There are 13 residues in the CDR3. Looked up from germline, CDR1 is SGHTA and CDR2 is FQGTGA. V was shortened by 4 bases and J by 4 bases, with 10 bases between the two germline ends. CDR3 amino acids: CASSSSGSETQYF. As DNA, the CDR3 is TGTGCCAGCAGCTCCTCGGGATCAGAGACCCAGTACTTC.

The chain employs TRBV14 and TRBJ1-1; no definite D call. Germline CDR1 SGHDN, CDR2 FVKESK. The CDR3 is 17 amino acids. V was cut by 0 bases and J by 4 bases, with 18 bases left in between. CDR3 in amino acids: CASSQEFFWGLGTEAFF. The CDR3 DNA reads as TGTGCCAGCAGCCAAGAATTTTTTTGGGGTTTGGGCACTGAAGCTTTCTTT.

CDR3: CASSQAPINRGREQYF. The CDR3 nucleotides read TGTGCCAGCAGCCAAGCCCCAATTAACAGGGGGAGGGAGCAGTACTTC. This chain joins TRBV4-2 and TRBJ2-7; 8 bases line up with TRBD1. Looked up from germline, CDR1 is LGHNA and CDR2 is YNFKEQ. J was trimmed by 7 bases and V by 1 base; bases with no gene match: 12. The CDR3 consists of 16 residues.

This rearrangement joins TRBV5-1 to TRBJ1-1, with TRBD1 matching 9 bases. Germline CDR1 reads SGHRS; CDR2 reads YFSETQ. V trimming: 2 bases; J trimming: 8 bases; junction bases outside the gene matches: 7. The CDR3 runs 14 residues. The CDR3 coding sequence is TGCGCCAGCAGCTTAGTCGGGACAGGGCGAGAAGCTTTCTTT. Amino acids: CASSLVGTGREAFF.

The J gene is TRBJ1-5, the V gene TRBV15; D is uncertain. The CDR3 has 15 amino acids. Germline V gives CDR1 LNHNV, CDR2 YYDKDF (reference sequence). Trimming took off 1 base at V and 6 bases at J, with 13 bases between the two ends. CDR3 loop: CATSRVWILSQPQHF. The CDR3 bases are TGTGCCACCAGCAGAGTTTGGATATTGAGTCAGCCCCAGCATTTT. The full variable domain, its missing parts supplied by reference TRBV15 and TRBJ1-5, is DAMVIQNPRYQVTQFGKPVTLSCSQTLNHNVMYWYQQKSSQAPKLLFHYYDKDFNNEADTPDNFQSRRPNTSFCFLDIRSPGLGDTAMYLCATSRVWILSQPQHFGDGTRLSIL.

In DNA, the CDR3 is TGTGCCAGCTCACCACTGGACACCGCCTACGAGCAGTACTTC. This gives the protein CASSPLDTAYEQYF. The rearrangement uses TRBV18 and TRBJ2-7; D may be TRBD1 (5 bases). The CDR3 covers 14 residues. Trimming took off 1 base at V and 2 bases at J, with 9 bases between the two ends. Germline-derived CDR1 and CDR2 are KGHSH and LQKENI.

This clone was found a few times. The V call is TRBV7-2, the J call TRBJ2-1; 7 bases match TRBD2. The CDR3 loop spans 14 amino acids. V shed 8 bases, J shed 0 bases, and the junction held 4 bases outside the gene matches. CDR1 is SGHTA, CDR2 FQGNSA, per germline. The CDR3 here is CASGRGTSYNEQFF. The DNA for the CDR3 is TGTGCCAGCGGGCGGGGGACCTCCTACAATGAGCAGTTCTTC.

This clone was seen more than once but under ten times. The chain is built from TRBV30 and TRBJ1-4; D is ambiguous. Germline V gene sequence: CDR1 GTSNPN, CDR2 SVGIG (reference sequence). The CDR3 runs to 17 residues. V dropped 0 bases and J dropped 0 bases, with 14 bases sitting between them. The CDR3 sequence: CAWSVGSGGSTNEKLFF. In nucleotides, the CDR3 is TGTGCCTGGAGTGTGGGATCCGGCGGATCAACTAATGAAAAACTGTTTTTT.

This clone has a handful of counts. The chain employs TRBV14 and TRBJ2-3, with unresolved D. V lost 1 base to trimming and J lost 10 bases, with 12 bases between them. The V gene's germline CDR1 is SGHDN and CDR2 FVKESK. This CDR3 is 13 amino acids long. The CDR3 spells CASSQVVPPSQYF. CDR3 nucleotide sequence: TGTGCCAGCAGCCAAGTTGTTCCCCCTTCGCAGTATTTT.

The chain joins TRBV7-3 to TRBJ2-1; TRBD2 matches at 13 bases. This CDR3 contains 18 residues. Unmatched junction bases numbered 8, after V lost 0 bases and J lost 6 bases. Germline V gives CDR1 SGHTA, CDR2 FQGTGA. The CDR3 here is CASSLTRTSGSRFNEQFF. CDR3 coding DNA: TGTGCCAGCAGCTTAACACGGACTAGCGGGAGTCGTTTCAATGAGCAGTTCTTC.

The V gene is TRBV7-2, the J gene TRBJ2-1; D not resolved. Trimming left V 1 base short and J 5 bases short, with 9 bases between. This CDR3 spans 14 amino acids. The V gene's germline CDR1 is SGHTA and CDR2 FQGNSA. For the CDR3, the DNA is TGTGCCAGCAGCTTAGATCTCACCAACAATGAGCAGTTCTTC. Translating it yields CASSLDLTNNEQFF.